These 17 T cell receptor beta chains came from one sample sequenced in a study of T cells in Graves' hyperthyroidism and ophthalmopathy. RNA transcripts gave rise to amplified TCR beta CDR3 regions. The study used the HTBI primer set for a first-round RT-PCR of the TCR CDR3. TCRdb called the multiplex PCR reads again in MiXCR, with one record for every CDR3 protein. The sample shows hundreds of thousands of distinct CDR3 sequences, approximately 15% of them seen only once. Sequences were obtained from blood. The receptors stem from a woman in her thirties or forties with Graves' ophthalmopathy.

The table lists this clonotype with many counts. The rearrangement links TRBV11-2 to TRBJ2-3; D gene unclear. Trimming shortened V by 0 bases and J by 0 bases, and 10 bases separated the two germline ends. This CDR3 has 16 residues. The V gene's germline CDR1 is SGHAT and CDR2 FQNNGV. The CDR3 nucleotides read TGTGCCAGCAGCTTAGATAATACGATTAGCACAGATACGCAGTATTTT. Translation gives CASSLDNTISTDTQYF.

This clonotype was counted many times. The chain joins TRBV7-9 to TRBJ1-1; the match to TRBD1 covers 8 bases. V was pared by 4 bases and J by 1 base, with 5 bases of the junction left unmatched. CDR3 size: 15 residues. Germline CDR1 and CDR2: SEHNR and FQNEAQ (reference sequence). The CDR3 sequence: CASSSWTGKNTEAFF. For the CDR3, the DNA is TGTGCCAGCAGCTCTTGGACAGGGAAGAACACTGAAGCTTTCTTT.

This clonotype was seen more than once but under ten times. The V and J genes are TRBV5-1 and TRBJ2-6; 7 nucleotides match TRBD2. Germline V CDR1 and CDR2: SGHRS, YFSETQ. The CDR3 spans 16 residues. V lost 0 bases and J lost 2; bases outside the gene matches: 2. The CDR3 sequence: CASSLVAGAGANVLTF. The CDR3 DNA follows: TGCGCCAGCAGCTTGGTCGCGGGGGCTGGGGCCAACGTCCTGACTTTC.

V and J are TRBV5-6 and TRBJ2-1; 9 bases are a match to TRBD1. The V gene end was trimmed by 3 bases and the J gene end by 9 bases; junction bases not matched to a gene: 16. The CDR3 contains 17 residues. Per the germline V gene, CDR1 is SGHDT and CDR2 is YYEEEE. The CDR3 nucleotides are TGTGCCAGCAGCTACAGAACCGGGACAGGGCTGAGCAGTGAGCAGTTCTTC. Translating gives CASSYRTGTGLSSEQFF. The full variable domain, rest sourced from reference TRBV5-6 and TRBJ2-1, is DAGVTQSPTHLIKTRGQQVTLRCSPKSGHDTVSWYQQALGQGPQFIFQYYEEEERQRGNFPDRFSGHQFPNYSSELNVNALLLGDSALYLCASSYRTGTGLSSEQFFGPGTRLTVL.

In this sample, this clonotype turned up many times. The chain uses TRBV20-1 and TRBJ2-1; 8 nucleotides match TRBD2. The CDR3 consists of 16 residues. Losses at the gene ends were 6 bases for V and 8 bases for J; bases not matched to a gene: 18. CDR1 and CDR2 (germline): DFQATT, SNEGSKA (reference sequence). The chain's CDR3 is CSASRGGSGIGDEQFF. In DNA form, the CDR3 reads TGCAGTGCCTCCCGCGGGGGTAGCGGGATAGGAGATGAGCAGTTCTTC.

This clonotype was detected only a few times. V and J are TRBV6-2 or TRBV6-3 and TRBJ2-7; D may be TRBD1 or TRBD2 (5 bases each). With 2 bases removed from V and 2 bases from J, the gap between germline ends came to 13 bases. The CDR3 runs 15 residues. The V gene's germline CDR1 is MNHEY and CDR2 SVGEGT. CDR3 bases: TGTGCCAGCAGTTACCGGGGCACGCTACCCTACGAGCAGTACTTC. This encodes CASSYRGTLPYEQYF.

This clonotype was seen many times. This chain uses TRBV10-1 with TRBJ1-4; 9 nucleotides match TRBD1. This CDR3 is built from 18 residues. V shed 7 bases, J shed 0 bases, and the junction held 12 bases outside the gene matches. Germline V gene data show CDR1 as WNHNN and CDR2 as SYGVQD (reference sequence). Written as DNA, the CDR3 is TGCGCCAGCACCTCGAAGGGGACAGGGTTTGCAACTAATGAAAAACTGTTTTTT. Protein: CASTSKGTGFATNEKLFF.

This clonotype was detected a few times. V is TRBV12-3 or TRBV12-4 and J is TRBJ1-2, with 7 bases aligning to TRBD1. Trimming cost V 7 bases and J 6 bases; bases outside gene matches: 8. CDR3 length equals 13 residues. CDR3 sequence (DNA): TGTGCCAGCACCCCGACAGGGAACCATGGCTACACCTTC. Translated, it gives CASTPTGNHGYTF.

About this clonotype: One junction end disagrees with the germline gene, perhaps due to a read error. V is TRBV20-1 and J is TRBJ1-2; the D gene is possibly TRBD1 (6 bases). From germline, CDR1 is DFQATT and CDR2 SNEGSKA (reference sequence). The CDR3 is 10 residues long. The CDR3 bases are TGCAGTGCCCCCGACAGGCCCGGGGCCTTC. This encodes CSAPDRPGAF.

This clonotype was detected a few times. The chain carries TRBV20-1 and TRBJ2-1; 8 nucleotides align to TRBD2. Trimming took 1 base from V and 6 from J; bases not matched to a gene: 8. In germline, CDR1 is DFQATT, CDR2 SNEGSKA (reference sequence). The CDR3 loop spans 15 amino acids. CDR3 protein: CSARVALAGLNEQFF. CDR3 bases: TGCAGTGCTAGAGTCGCTCTAGCGGGTCTCAATGAGCAGTTCTTC.

Ten or more counts support this clonotype. CDR3 nucleotide sequence: TGCGCCAGCAGCTTGGAGCGCGGAAACACCGGGGAGCTGTTTTTT. The encoded protein is CASSLERGNTGELFF. The rearrangement links TRBV5-1 to TRBJ2-2; D is unresolved. Trimming took 0 bases from V and 2 from J, leaving 8 bases between them. The CDR3 is 15 residues long. Germline V gene lookup returns CDR1 SGHRS and CDR2 YFSETQ.

This rearrangement joins TRBV7-3 to TRBJ2-1; either TRBD1 or TRBD2 may supply D (5 bases each). V lost 4 bases and J lost 8, with 21 bases in between. CDR3 length: 16 amino acids. Germline loops: CDR1 SGHTA, CDR2 FQGTGA. The CDR3 loop is CASSWTDSERGDEQFF. CDR3 coding DNA: TGTGCCAGCAGCTGGACCGACTCGGAACGAGGGGATGAGCAGTTCTTC.

This clonotype has more than one count but fewer than ten. The rearrangement links TRBV27 to TRBJ2-1; the D gene is possibly TRBD2 (6 bases). The CDR3 covers 15 residues. Trimming removed 3 bases from V and 1 base from J, with 10 bases in between. Germline CDR1 and CDR2: MNHEY and SMNVEV (reference sequence). DNA for the CDR3: TGTGCCAGCAGTTTTATGGGGGGATCCTACAATGAGCAGTTCTTC. This codes for CASSFMGGSYNEQFF.

This clonotype has just a few counts. The V call is TRBV28, the J call TRBJ1-2; 8 bases align to TRBD1. CDR1 MDHEN and CDR2 SYDVKM come from the germline V gene. The CDR3 has 14 amino acids. Unmatched junction bases numbered 7, after V lost 6 bases and J lost 4 bases. CDR3 bases: TGTGCCAGCAGGCCGGGACAGGCAACCTATGGCTACACCTTC. Translation: CASRPGQATYGYTF.

This clonotype was found many times. CDR3 loop: CASSIFGGPTSSYEQYF. CDR3 DNA sequence: TGTGCCAGCAGTATCTTTGGGGGGCCTACCTCCTCTTACGAGCAGTACTTC. This rearrangement joins TRBV27 to TRBJ2-7; D may be TRBD1 or TRBD2 (6 bases each). The germline V and J ends were trimmed by 5 bases and 4 bases, with 24 bases remaining between them. The V gene's germline CDR1 is MNHEY and CDR2 SMNVEV (reference sequence). The CDR3 is 17 amino acids.

This clonotype was seen at least ten times. The chain couples TRBV13 to TRBJ2-7, with a weak D call TRBD2 (5 bases). Deletions cut 10 bases from V and 3 bases from J, with 19 bases between. The germline CDR1 and CDR2 sequences are PRHDT and FYEKMQ (reference sequence). The CDR3 is made up of 14 amino acids. In DNA, the CDR3 is TGTGCCAACGTCTGGGATCGGGGTTACTACGAGCAGTACTTC. Its translation: CANVWDRGYYEQYF.

V usage is TRBV28 and J usage is TRBJ1-5, with 8 bases identical to TRBD1. The CDR3 contains 14 residues. The germline V gene has CDR1 MDHEN and CDR2 SYDVKM. V gave up 7 bases and J gave up 6 bases; unmatched junction bases: 8. CDR3 in DNA: TGTGCCAGCAATTCGTTGACAGGGGTTCAGCCCCAGCATTTT. This encodes CASNSLTGVQPQHF.